This T cell receptor beta chain was recovered during a study of early T cells in non-severe SARS-CoV-2 infection. Study-level findings and limits: VDJdb-based matching was biased toward anti-spike CD8 responses and missed private and CD4 specificities.

Germline values: CDR1 SGHVS, CDR2 FNYEAQ. V shed 5 bases and J 2 bases; nucleotides not matched to a gene: 12. This CDR3 is built from 16 residues. This clonotype was observed at least ten times. Its antigen remains unidentified. Individually, cDNA molecules had unique molecular identifiers attached to them. TCRdb called the 5' RACE reads again in MiXCR, with one record for every CDR3 protein. The sample consists of tens of thousands of distinct CDR3 sequences, about 9.1% of them appearing once. The specimen was whole blood. This TCR was sampled from an adult who was a healthcare worker with PCR-confirmed SARS-CoV-2 infection or an uninfected control (not recorded which). V and J are TRBV7-6 and TRBJ2-7; 7 bases fit TRBD2. The CDR3 region has the DNA TGTGCCAGCAGCCTCAACCGCGGGCTAGCGGCCTACGAGCAGTACTTC. Protein sequence: CASSLNRGLAAYEQYF.